The 25 T cell receptor beta chains in this list originate from one sample, sequenced in a study of cytomegalovirus exposure and HLA in healthy donors. This PCR relied on a set of 60 Vbeta primers and 13 Jbeta primers. Method: immunoSEQ multiplex PCR; TCRdb's copy keeps in-frame clones and lacks some. The table includes fewer than 100,000 clones, about 76% detected once. The sample was PBMCs. The receptors were gathered from a man aged 40-50 years in good health and CMV-seropositive.

The chain has TRBV7-6 and TRBJ2-1, with D possibly matching TRBD2 (5 bases). Germline loops: CDR1 SGHVS, CDR2 FNYEAQ. V shed 2 bases and J shed 7 bases, with 21 bases lying between them. This CDR3 is built from 17 residues. DNA for the CDR3: TGTGCCAGCAGCTTAACTTATGCGGGCCCCCTCCGGAATGAGCAGTTCTTC. Amino acid sequence: CASSLTYAGPLRNEQFF.

The gene calls are TRBV7-9 and TRBJ1-1; 10 positions agree with TRBD1. The CDR3 is 17 amino acids. J lost 1 base, V lost 6 bases, and 11 bases had no gene match. Germline V gene data show CDR1 as SEHNR and CDR2 as FQNEAQ (reference sequence). DNA for the CDR3: TGTGCCAGCAGGTCCACCGGGACAGGGGTTGAGAACACTGAAGCTTTCTTT. Its translation is CASRSTGTGVENTEAFF.

This chain uses TRBV28 with TRBJ2-6; perhaps TRBD2 as D (6 bases). The germline CDR1 and CDR2 sequences are MDHEN and SYDVKM. V lost 7 bases and J 2 bases, leaving 9 bases between the germline ends. CDR3 length equals 14 residues. CDR3: CASIPGAGANVLTF. CDR3 nucleotides: TGTGCCAGCATCCCGGGGGCTGGGGCCAACGTCCTGACTTTC.

The rearrangement links TRBV5-1 to TRBJ2-1; 8 positions match TRBD2. This CDR3 is 14 amino acids long. V lost 7 bases, J lost 4 bases, and 7 bases stayed unmatched. Germline V CDR1 and CDR2: SGHRS, YFSETQ. The CDR3 is CASEGSGDYNEQFF. CDR3 nucleotides: TGCGCCAGCGAAGGTAGCGGGGATTACAATGAGCAGTTCTTC.

This clone was observed once. This chain joins TRBV4-1 and TRBJ1-2; the D gene is possibly TRBD1 (5 bases). The CDR3 has 15 amino acids. Trimming shortened V by 0 bases and J by 4 bases, and 12 bases separated the two germline ends. CDR1 is MGHRA and CDR2 is YSYEKL in the germline V gene. The CDR3 here is CASSQDGGGSYGYTF. DNA for the CDR3: TGCGCCAGCAGCCAAGATGGGGGGGGTAGCTATGGCTACACCTTC.

This clone was observed a handful of times. The V and J genes are TRBV7-2 and TRBJ2-1; the match to TRBD1 covers 10 bases. V shed 2 bases, J shed 2 bases, and the junction held 6 bases outside the gene matches. The CDR3 is made up of 17 amino acids. Germline-derived CDR1 and CDR2 are SGHTA and FQGNSA. The CDR3 protein is CASSLLPGTGAYNEQFF. CDR3 DNA sequence: TGTGCCAGCAGCTTATTGCCGGGGACAGGGGCCTACAATGAGCAGTTCTTC.

The chain links TRBV10-3 to TRBJ2-1, with TRBD2 identical over 10 bases. The CDR3 length is 14 residues. Germline CDR1 reads ENHRY; CDR2 reads SYGVKD. J was trimmed by 6 bases and V by 2 bases; bases with no gene match: 1. CDR3 nucleotides: TGTGCCATCAGTGAGGCTAGCGGGGGCAATGAGCAGTTCTTC. Protein: CAISEASGGNEQFF.

V and J are TRBV4-1 and TRBJ1-1; tentatively, D is TRBD1 (5 bases). V dropped 0 bases and J dropped 6 bases, with 11 bases sitting between them. Germline CDR1 and CDR2: MGHRA and YSYEKL. The CDR3 is 14 residues long. CDR3 amino acids: CASSQDSGAAEAFF. DNA for the CDR3: TGCGCCAGCAGCCAAGATAGCGGGGCCGCTGAAGCTTTCTTT.

V gene TRBV5-5 combines with J gene TRBJ2-7; unclear D gene. V was pared by 3 bases and J by 0 bases, with 7 bases between. There are 13 residues in the CDR3. In germline, CDR1 is SGHKS, CDR2 YYEKEE (reference sequence). The CDR3 spells CASSSVSSYEQYF. The CDR3 region has the DNA TGTGCCAGCAGCTCCGTGAGCTCCTACGAGCAGTACTTC. Full variable domain (missing parts from reference TRBV5-5 and TRBJ2-7): DAGVTQSPTHLIKTRGQQVTLRCSPISGHKSVSWYQQVLGQGPQFIFQYYEKEERGRGNFPDRFSARQFPNYSSELNVNALLLGDSALYLCASSSVSSYEQYFGPGTRLTVT.

The sample holds a few counts of this clone. Here the CDR3 DNA reads TGCGCCAGCAGCCGGGGACAGGGGAACACCTACGAGCAGTACTTC. It encodes CASSRGQGNTYEQYF. The chain has TRBV5-1 and TRBJ2-7, with 10 bases lining up with TRBD1. The CDR3 totals 15 residues. The ends lost 4 bases at V and 2 bases at J; junction bases unmatched: 6. The germline V gene encodes CDR1 SGHRS and CDR2 YFSETQ.

This clone was counted once. The chain joins TRBV18 to TRBJ2-7; no clear D. The CDR3 runs to 14 residues. V was cut by 2 bases and J by 0 bases, with 8 bases left in between. The V gene's germline CDR1 is KGHSH and CDR2 LQKENI. CDR3 loop: CASSPSELSYEQYF. In DNA form, the CDR3 reads TGTGCCAGCTCACCATCCGAGCTCTCCTACGAGCAGTACTTC.

This clone was counted a few times. The chain links TRBV7-2 to TRBJ2-7; 7 nucleotides align to TRBD2. CDR1 is SGHTA and CDR2 is FQGNSA in the germline V gene. Trimming cost V 1 base and J 3 bases; bases outside gene matches: 6. The CDR3 is 15 residues long. The CDR3 coding sequence is TGTGCCAGCAGCTTAGTTCTAGCGGTAAACTACGAGCAGTACTTC. Protein product: CASSLVLAVNYEQYF. Variable domain in full (rest from reference TRBV7-2 and TRBJ2-7): GAGVSQSPSNKVTEKGKDVELRCDPISGHTALYWYRQSLGQGLEFLIYFQGNSAPDKSGLPSDRFSAERTGGSVSTLTIQRTQQEDSAVYLCASSLVLAVNYEQYFGPGTRLTVT.

With regard to this clone: At one boundary the junction diverges from the germline segment, which might be a read error. The genes are TRBV7-7 and TRBJ2-1; the match to TRBD2 covers 8 bases. Germline V CDR1 and CDR2: SSHAT, FNYEAQ (reference sequence). This CDR3 spans 21 amino acids. CDR3 sequence (DNA): TGTGCTAGCAGCCCTTTTCCCAGGGCCGGGAGCGGGAGAAGCTCCTACAATGAGCAGTTCTTC. It specifies CASSPFPRAGSGRSSYNEQFF.

The chain employs TRBV5-1 and TRBJ2-3, with a weak D call TRBD2 (6 bases). Deletions cut 4 bases from V and 0 bases from J, with 12 bases between. Germline lookup yields CDR1 SGHRS and CDR2 YFSETQ. The CDR3 extends over 15 amino acids. CDR3 DNA: TGCGCCAGCAGCCCGGGACTTCAAAGCACAGATACGCAGTATTTT. Protein: CASSPGLQSTDTQYF.

This sequence joins TRBV11-2 and TRBJ2-3, with 8 bases identical to TRBD2. V trimming: 5 bases; J trimming: 4 bases; junction bases outside the gene matches: 11. CDR1 and CDR2 from the germline V gene are SGHAT and FQNNGV. This CDR3 comprises 16 residues. The chain's CDR3 is CASSPIYAGLADTQYF. CDR3 sequence (DNA): TGTGCCAGCAGCCCGATATATGCGGGACTAGCAGATACGCAGTATTTT.

The chain is built from TRBV19 and TRBJ2-7; possible D gene TRBD1, 5 bases. The CDR3 has 13 residues. Germline loops: CDR1 LNHDA, CDR2 SQIVND (reference sequence). Trimming left V 2 bases short and J 2 bases short, with 7 bases between. DNA for the CDR3: TGTGCCAGTAGTATATCCAGGGCCTACGAGCAGTACTTC. Translated, it gives CASSISRAYEQYF.

The rearrangement links TRBV29-1 to TRBJ1-2; 7 bases agree with TRBD1. CDR1 is SQVTM, CDR2 ANQGSEA, per germline. CDR3 length: 13 residues. V was clipped by 5 bases and J by 5 bases; unmatched bases: 8. In nucleotides, the CDR3 is TGCAGCGTTTTAACAGGGGACAGTTATGGCTACACCTTC. It translates to CSVLTGDSYGYTF.

This clone appeared a few times. The chain has TRBV11-2 and TRBJ2-3; 11 bases align to TRBD2. V shed 1 base and J 5 bases; nucleotides not matched to a gene: 5. CDR3 length: 16 amino acids. CDR1 SGHAT and CDR2 FQNNGV come from the germline V gene. The CDR3 loop is CASSLGLAGGLDTQYF. CDR3 sequence (DNA): TGTGCCAGCAGCTTAGGGCTAGCGGGGGGATTAGATACGCAGTATTTT.

This chain links TRBV19 with TRBJ2-7, with D perhaps matching TRBD2 (8 bases). Looked up from germline, CDR1 is LNHDA and CDR2 is SQIVND (reference sequence). Trimming cost V 6 bases and J 2 bases, with 14 bases left between them. CDR3 length: 14 residues. The CDR3 loop reads CASSRGGQTYEQYF. CDR3 DNA sequence: TGTGCCAGTAGCCGGGGGGGACAGACCTACGAGCAGTACTTC.

The chain uses TRBV6-1 and TRBJ2-3; 8 nucleotides match TRBD1. Germline loops: CDR1 MNHNS, CDR2 SASEGT. V shed 2 bases and J 4 bases; nucleotides not matched to a gene: 5. CDR3 length equals 15 residues. CDR3 protein: CASSERAGGADTQYF. CDR3 DNA sequence: TGTGCCAGCAGTGAAAGGGCAGGGGGCGCAGATACGCAGTATTTT.

The V and J genes are TRBV6-5 and TRBJ1-2; TRBD1 matches 7 bases. CDR1 is MNHEY and CDR2 is SVGAGI in the germline V gene. CDR3 length: 14 amino acids. J gave up 0 bases and V 6 bases, and 4 bases lay outside the gene matches. The CDR3 sequence: CASRWTGANYGYTF. CDR3 nucleotide sequence: TGTGCCAGCAGATGGACAGGAGCTAACTATGGCTACACCTTC.

The chain uses TRBV6-5 and TRBJ1-5; 11 nucleotides line up with TRBD1. Trimming removed 7 bases from V and 5 bases from J; junction bases left unmatched: 4. From germline, CDR1 is MNHEY and CDR2 SVGAGI. This CDR3 contains 14 residues. The CDR3 sequence: CASTLDRGHQPQHF. DNA for the CDR3: TGTGCCAGCACCTTGGACAGGGGGCATCAGCCCCAGCATTTT.

This clone was seen a single time. The V and J genes are TRBV11-1 and TRBJ1-2, with TRBD1 identical over 10 bases. The length of the CDR3 is 13 residues. V trimming: 6 bases; J trimming: 9 bases; junction bases outside the gene matches: 7. Germline values: CDR1 SGHAT, CDR2 FQDESV (reference sequence). The CDR3 sequence is CASSGTGAWRYTF. Here the CDR3 DNA reads TGTGCCAGCAGTGGGACAGGGGCCTGGCGCTACACCTTC.

The genes are TRBV6-1 and TRBJ2-7; TRBD1 matches 9 bases. Per the germline V gene, CDR1 is MNHNS and CDR2 is SASEGT. The CDR3 length is 14 residues. Germline trimming cut 2 bases from V and 7 bases from J; bases unmatched to any gene: 6. This CDR3 is CASSELQGAEEQYF. The DNA of the CDR3 is TGTGCCAGCAGTGAATTACAGGGGGCTGAGGAGCAGTACTTC.

This clone was picked up one time. The rearrangement links TRBV10-1 to TRBJ2-2; 7 positions match TRBD2. The germline V gene has CDR1 WNHNN and CDR2 SYGVQD (reference sequence). V shed 6 bases and J 0 bases; nucleotides not matched to a gene: 1. The CDR3 consists of 14 residues. CDR3 in DNA: TGCGCCAGCAGAGCGGGATCGAACACCGGGGAGCTGTTTTTT. This sequence encodes CASRAGSNTGELFF.